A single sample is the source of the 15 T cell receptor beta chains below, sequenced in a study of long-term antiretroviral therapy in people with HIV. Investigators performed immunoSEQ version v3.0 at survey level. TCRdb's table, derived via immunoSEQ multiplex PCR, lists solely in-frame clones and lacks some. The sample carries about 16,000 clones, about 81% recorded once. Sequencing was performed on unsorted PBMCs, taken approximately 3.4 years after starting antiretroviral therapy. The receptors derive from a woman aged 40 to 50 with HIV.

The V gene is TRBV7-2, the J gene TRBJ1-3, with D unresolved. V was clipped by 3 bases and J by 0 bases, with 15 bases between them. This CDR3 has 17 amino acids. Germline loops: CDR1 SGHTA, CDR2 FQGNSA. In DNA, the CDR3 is TGTGCCAGCAGCTTCTCGACGGACCCAAGCTCTGGAAACACCATATATTTT. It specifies CASSFSTDPSSGNTIYF.

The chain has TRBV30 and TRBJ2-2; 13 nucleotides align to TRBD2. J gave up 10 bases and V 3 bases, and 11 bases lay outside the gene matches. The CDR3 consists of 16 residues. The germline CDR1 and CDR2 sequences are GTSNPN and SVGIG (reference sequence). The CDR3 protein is CAWSGVQGLAGLELFF. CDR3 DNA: TGTGCCTGGAGCGGAGTACAGGGACTAGCGGGGTTGGAGCTGTTTTTT.

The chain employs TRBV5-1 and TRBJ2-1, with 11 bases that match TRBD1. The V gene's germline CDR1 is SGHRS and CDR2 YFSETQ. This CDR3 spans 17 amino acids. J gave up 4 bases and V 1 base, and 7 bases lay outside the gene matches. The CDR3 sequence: CASSLSGQGVMYNEQFF. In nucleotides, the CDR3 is TGCGCCAGCAGCTTGTCGGGACAGGGGGTTATGTACAATGAGCAGTTCTTC.

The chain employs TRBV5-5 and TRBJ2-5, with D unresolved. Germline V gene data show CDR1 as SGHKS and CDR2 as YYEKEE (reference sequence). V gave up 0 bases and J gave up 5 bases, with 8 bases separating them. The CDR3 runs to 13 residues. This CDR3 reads CASSLGPRETQYF. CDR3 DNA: TGTGCCAGCAGCTTGGGTCCTCGGGAGACCCAGTACTTC.

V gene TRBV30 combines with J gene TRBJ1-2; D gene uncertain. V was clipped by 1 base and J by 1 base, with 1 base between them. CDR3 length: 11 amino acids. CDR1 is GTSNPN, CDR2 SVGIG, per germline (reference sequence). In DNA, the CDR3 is TGTGCCTGGAGTGGTAACTATGGCTACACCTTC. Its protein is CAWSGNYGYTF.

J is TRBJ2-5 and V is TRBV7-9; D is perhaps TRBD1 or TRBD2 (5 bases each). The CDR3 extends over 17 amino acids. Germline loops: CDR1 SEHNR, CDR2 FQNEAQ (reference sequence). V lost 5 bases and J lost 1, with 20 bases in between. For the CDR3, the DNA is TGTGCCAGCAGCACGTGGGGGACGGAGAAACTCCAAGAGACCCAGTACTTC. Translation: CASSTWGTEKLQETQYF. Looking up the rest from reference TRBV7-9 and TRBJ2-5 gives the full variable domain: DTGVSQNPRHKITKRGQNVTFRCDPISEHNRLYWYRQTLGQGPEFLTYFQNEAQLEKSRLLSDRFSAERPKGSFSTLEIQRTEQGDSAMYLCASSTWGTEKLQETQYFGPGTRLLVL.

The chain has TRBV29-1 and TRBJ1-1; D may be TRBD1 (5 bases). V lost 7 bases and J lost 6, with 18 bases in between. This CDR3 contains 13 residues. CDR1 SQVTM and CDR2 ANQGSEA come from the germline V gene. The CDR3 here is CSALILTGSEAFF. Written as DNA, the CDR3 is TGCAGCGCTCTCATACTAACAGGATCTGAAGCTTTCTTT.

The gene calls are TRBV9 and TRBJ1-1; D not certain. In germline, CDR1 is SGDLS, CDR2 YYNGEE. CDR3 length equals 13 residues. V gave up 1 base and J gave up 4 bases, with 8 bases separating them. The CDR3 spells CASSVRGFTEAFF. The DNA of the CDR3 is TGTGCCAGCAGCGTAAGAGGATTCACTGAAGCTTTCTTT.

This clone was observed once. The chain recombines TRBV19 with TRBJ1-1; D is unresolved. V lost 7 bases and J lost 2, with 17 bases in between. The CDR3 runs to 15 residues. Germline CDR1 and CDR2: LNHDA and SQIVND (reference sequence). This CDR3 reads CASTPWASPNTEAFF. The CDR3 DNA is TGTGCCAGTACCCCTTGGGCATCCCCCAACACTGAAGCTTTCTTT. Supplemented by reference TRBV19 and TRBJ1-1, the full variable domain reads DGGITQSPKYLFRKEGQNVTLSCEQNLNHDAMYWYRQDPGQGLRLIYYSQIVNDFQKGDIAEGYSVSREKKESFPLTVTSAQKNPTAFYLCASTPWASPNTEAFFGQGTRLTVV.

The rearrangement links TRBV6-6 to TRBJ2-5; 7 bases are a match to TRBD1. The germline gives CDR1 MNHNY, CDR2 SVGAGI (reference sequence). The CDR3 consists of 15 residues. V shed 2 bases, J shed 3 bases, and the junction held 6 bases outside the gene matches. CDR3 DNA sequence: TGTGCCAGCAGTTACACAGGGGTGGGAGAAGAGACCCAGTACTTC. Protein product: CASSYTGVGEETQYF.

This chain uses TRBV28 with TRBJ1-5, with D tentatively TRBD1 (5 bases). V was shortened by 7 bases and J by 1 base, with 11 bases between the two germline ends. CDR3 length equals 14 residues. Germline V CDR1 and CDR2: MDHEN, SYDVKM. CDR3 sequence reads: CASTGFESNQPQHF. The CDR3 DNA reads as TGTGCCAGCACAGGGTTCGAAAGCAATCAGCCCCAGCATTTT. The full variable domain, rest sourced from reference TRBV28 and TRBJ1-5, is DVKVTQSSRYLVKRTGEKVFLECVQDMDHENMFWYRQDPGLGLRLIYFSYDVKMKEKGDIPEGYSVSREKKERFSLILESASTNQTSMYLCASTGFESNQPQHFGDGTRLSIL.

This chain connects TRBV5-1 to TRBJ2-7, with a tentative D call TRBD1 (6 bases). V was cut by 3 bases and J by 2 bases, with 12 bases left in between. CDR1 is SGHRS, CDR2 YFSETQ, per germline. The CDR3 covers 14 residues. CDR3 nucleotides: TGCGCCAGCAGCTCCCGGACAGACACCTACGAGCAGTACTTC. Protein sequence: CASSSRTDTYEQYF.

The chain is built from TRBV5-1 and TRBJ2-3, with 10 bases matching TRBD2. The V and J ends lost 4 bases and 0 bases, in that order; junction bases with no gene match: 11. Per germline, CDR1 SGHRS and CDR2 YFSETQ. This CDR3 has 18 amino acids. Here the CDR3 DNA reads TGCGCCAGCAGCGAGGGGAATAGCGGGGGGTATAGCACAGATACGCAGTATTTT. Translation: CASSEGNSGGYSTDTQYF.

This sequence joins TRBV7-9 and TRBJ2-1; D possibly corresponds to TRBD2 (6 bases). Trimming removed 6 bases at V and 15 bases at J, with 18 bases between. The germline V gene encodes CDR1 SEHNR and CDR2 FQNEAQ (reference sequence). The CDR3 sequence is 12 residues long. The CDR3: CASSLSQEGRFF. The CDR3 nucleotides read TGTGCCAGCAGTCTAAGTCAGGAGGGTCGGTTCTTC.

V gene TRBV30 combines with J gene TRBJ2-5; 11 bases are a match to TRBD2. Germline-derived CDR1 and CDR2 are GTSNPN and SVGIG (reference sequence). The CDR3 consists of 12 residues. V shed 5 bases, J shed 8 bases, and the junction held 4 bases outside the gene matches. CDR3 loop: CAWALAGGTQYF. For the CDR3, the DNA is TGTGCCTGGGCTCTAGCGGGGGGTACCCAGTACTTC. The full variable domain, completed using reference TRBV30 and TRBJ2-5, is SQTIHQWPATLVQPVGSPLSLECTVEGTSNPNLYWYRQAAGRGLQLLFYSVGIGQISSEVPQNLSASRPQDRQFILSSKKLLLSDSGFYLCAWALAGGTQYFGPGTRLLVL.